This T cell receptor (beta chain) was observed in a study of control samples from healthy donors and cancer patients. Method: immunoSEQ multiplex PCR; TCRdb's copy keeps in-frame clones and lacks some. Here the sample spans over 100,000 clones, about 92% being singletons. Looked up from germline, CDR1 is MNHEY and CDR2 is SMNVEV (reference sequence). The J segment lost 4 bases and the V segment lost 0 bases, leaving 2 bases of the junction unmatched. The CDR3 runs to 15 residues. In this sample, this clone turned up once. The sample consisted of blood. The chain is built from TRBV27 and TRBJ2-1; 8 nucleotides align to TRBD2. The receptor comes from a woman between 50 and 59 years old in good health. This CDR3 is CASSLSSGAYNEQFF. CDR3 DNA: TGTGCCAGCAGTTTATCTAGCGGGGCTTACAATGAGCAGTTCTTC.